This T cell receptor (beta chain) was retrieved from a study of graft-versus-host responses after intestinal transplantation. Clones were sequenced by immunoSEQ multiplex PCR, and TCRdb holds only the in-frame ones, with some missing. Of 12,000 or so clones in the sample, around 80% are singletons; the top ten hold about 38%. Germline lookup yields CDR1 MRHNA and CDR2 SNTAGT. The CDR3 has 14 residues. With 2 bases removed from V and 0 bases from J, the gap between germline ends came to 6 bases. The specimen was PBMCs, collected nearly 500 days after intestinal transplant. This chain connects TRBV6-4 to TRBJ2-3; D may match TRBD1 or TRBD2 (5 bases each). This TCR derives from a human patient who received an intestinal transplant, so some T cells may come from the graft donor. This chain's CDR3 is CASSDGGSTDTQYF. For the CDR3, the DNA is TGTGCCAGCAGTGACGGGGGTAGCACAGATACGCAGTATTTT.